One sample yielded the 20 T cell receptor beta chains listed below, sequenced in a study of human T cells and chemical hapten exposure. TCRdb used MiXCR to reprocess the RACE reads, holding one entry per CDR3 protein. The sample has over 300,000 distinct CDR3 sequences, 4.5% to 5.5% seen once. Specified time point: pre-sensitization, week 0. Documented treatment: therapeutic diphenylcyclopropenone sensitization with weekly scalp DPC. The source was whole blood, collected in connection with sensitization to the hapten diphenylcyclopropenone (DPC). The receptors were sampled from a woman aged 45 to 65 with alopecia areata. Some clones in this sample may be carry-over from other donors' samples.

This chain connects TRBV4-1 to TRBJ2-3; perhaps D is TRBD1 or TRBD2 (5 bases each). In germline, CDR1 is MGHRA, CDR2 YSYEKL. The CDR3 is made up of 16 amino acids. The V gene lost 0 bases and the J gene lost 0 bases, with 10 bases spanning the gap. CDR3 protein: CASSQEWGFSTDTQYF. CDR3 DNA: TGCGCCAGCAGCCAAGAGTGGGGGTTTAGCACAGATACGCAGTATTTT.

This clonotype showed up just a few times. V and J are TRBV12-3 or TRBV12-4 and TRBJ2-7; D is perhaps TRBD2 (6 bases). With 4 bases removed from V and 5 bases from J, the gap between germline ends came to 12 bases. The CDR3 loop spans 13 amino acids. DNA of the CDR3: TGTGCCAGCAGTTCGCCGGGAGAGGACGAGCAGTACTTC. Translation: CASSSPGEDEQYF.

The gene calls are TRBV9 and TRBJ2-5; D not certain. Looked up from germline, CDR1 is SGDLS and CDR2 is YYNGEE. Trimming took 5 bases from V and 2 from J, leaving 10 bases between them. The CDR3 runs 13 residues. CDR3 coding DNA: TGTGCCAGCAGTAGCCATCTTCAAGAGACCCAGTACTTC. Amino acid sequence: CASSSHLQETQYF.

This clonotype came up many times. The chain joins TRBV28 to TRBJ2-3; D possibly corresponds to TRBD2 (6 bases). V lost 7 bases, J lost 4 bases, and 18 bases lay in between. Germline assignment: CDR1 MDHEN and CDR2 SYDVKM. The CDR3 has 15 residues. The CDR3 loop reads CASTSPAEGPDTQYF. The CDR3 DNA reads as TGTGCCAGCACCTCCCCCGCGGAGGGCCCAGATACGCAGTATTTT.

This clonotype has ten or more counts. In DNA form, the CDR3 reads TGTGCCAGCAGTTTAGCGGGCGGGGCAGAGACCCAGTACTTC. This sequence encodes CASSLAGGAETQYF. V is TRBV27 and J is TRBJ2-5; D is possibly TRBD2 (6 bases). The CDR3 spans 14 residues. CDR1 is MNHEY and CDR2 is SMNVEV in the germline V gene (reference sequence). The V gene lost 2 bases and the J gene lost 4 bases, with 11 bases spanning the gap.

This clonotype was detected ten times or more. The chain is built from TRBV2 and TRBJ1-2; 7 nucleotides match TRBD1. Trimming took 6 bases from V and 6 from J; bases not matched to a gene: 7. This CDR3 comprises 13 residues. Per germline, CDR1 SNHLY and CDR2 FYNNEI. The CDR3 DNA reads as TGTGCCAGCAGGCCGGACAGGACCGATGGCTACACCTTC. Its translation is CASRPDRTDGYTF.

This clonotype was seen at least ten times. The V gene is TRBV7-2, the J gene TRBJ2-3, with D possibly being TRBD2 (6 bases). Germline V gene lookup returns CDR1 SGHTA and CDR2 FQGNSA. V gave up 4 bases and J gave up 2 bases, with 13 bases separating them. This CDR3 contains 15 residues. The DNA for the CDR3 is TGTGCCAGCAGCTCACATCTAGCGTCCACAGATACGCAGTATTTT. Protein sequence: CASSSHLASTDTQYF.

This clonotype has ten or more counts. For the CDR3, the DNA is TGTGCCAGCAGTATCAGGGATTCTGGAAACACCATATATTTT. It specifies CASSIRDSGNTIYF. V usage is TRBV6-6 and J usage is TRBJ1-3; tentatively, D is TRBD1 (5 bases). Germline-derived CDR1 and CDR2 are MNHNY and SVGAGI (reference sequence). The CDR3 is 14 residues long. Between the trimmed V and J ends, which lost 5 bases and 1 base, there was a span of 9 bases.

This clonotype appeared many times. CDR3 sequence: CASSLDETYNSPLHF. In DNA form, the CDR3 reads TGTGCCAGCAGTTTGGACGAGACCTATAATTCACCCCTCCACTTT. This sequence joins TRBV12-3 or TRBV12-4 and TRBJ1-6, with D unresolved. Trimming took 3 bases from V and 2 from J, leaving 8 bases between them. The length of the CDR3 is 15 residues.

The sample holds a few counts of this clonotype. This CDR3 is CASSSRQTYTF. DNA of the CDR3: TGTGCCAGCAGCTCCCGACAGACCTACACCTTC. The chain recombines TRBV5-6 with TRBJ1-2; a weak D match, TRBD1 (5 bases). The CDR3 extends over 11 amino acids. Trimming stripped 3 bases from V and 10 bases from J, with 10 bases between. Germline values: CDR1 SGHDT, CDR2 YYEEEE.

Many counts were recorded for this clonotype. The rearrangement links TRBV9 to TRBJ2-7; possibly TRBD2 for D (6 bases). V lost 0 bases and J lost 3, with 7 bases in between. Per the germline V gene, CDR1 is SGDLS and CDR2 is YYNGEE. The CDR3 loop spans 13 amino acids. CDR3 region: CASSVDGGYEQYF. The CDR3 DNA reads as TGTGCCAGCAGCGTAGACGGGGGCTACGAGCAGTACTTC.

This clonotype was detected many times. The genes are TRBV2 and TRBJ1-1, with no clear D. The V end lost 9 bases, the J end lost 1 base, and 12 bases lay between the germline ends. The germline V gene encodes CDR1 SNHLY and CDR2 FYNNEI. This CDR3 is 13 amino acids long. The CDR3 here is CAREGGENTEAFF. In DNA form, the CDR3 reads TGTGCCAGGGAAGGAGGAGAGAACACTGAAGCTTTCTTT.

Here the CDR3 DNA reads TGTGCCAGCCGGTCAGGGGACAGGCTGTTCTCTGGAAACACCATATATTTT. It specifies CASRSGDRLFSGNTIYF. The chain is built from TRBV28 and TRBJ1-3; 8 nucleotides match TRBD1. Germline CDR1 is MDHEN and CDR2 is SYDVKM. This CDR3 has 17 residues. After removal of 8 bases from V and 0 bases from J, the junction contained 12 bases not matched to a gene. Combining the CDR3 with reference TRBV28 and TRBJ1-3 gives the whole variable domain DVKVTQSSRYLVKRTGEKVFLECVQDMDHENMFWYRQDPGLGLRLIYFSYDVKMKEKGDIPEGYSVSREKKERFSLILESASTNQTSMYLCASRSGDRLFSGNTIYFGEGSWLTVV.

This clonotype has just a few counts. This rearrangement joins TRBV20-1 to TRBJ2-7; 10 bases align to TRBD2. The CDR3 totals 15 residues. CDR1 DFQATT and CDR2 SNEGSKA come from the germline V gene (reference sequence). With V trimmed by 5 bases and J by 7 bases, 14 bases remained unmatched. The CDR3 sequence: CSAQVRSGRVREQYF. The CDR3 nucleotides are TGCAGTGCTCAGGTCCGGAGCGGGAGGGTAAGGGAGCAGTACTTC.

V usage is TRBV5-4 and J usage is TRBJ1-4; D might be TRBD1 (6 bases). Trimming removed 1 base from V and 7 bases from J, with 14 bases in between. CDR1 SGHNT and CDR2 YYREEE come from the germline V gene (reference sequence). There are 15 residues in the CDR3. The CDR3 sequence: CASSLRDTGGEKLFF. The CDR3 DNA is TGTGCCAGCAGCTTGAGGGACACAGGAGGTGAAAAACTGTTTTTT.

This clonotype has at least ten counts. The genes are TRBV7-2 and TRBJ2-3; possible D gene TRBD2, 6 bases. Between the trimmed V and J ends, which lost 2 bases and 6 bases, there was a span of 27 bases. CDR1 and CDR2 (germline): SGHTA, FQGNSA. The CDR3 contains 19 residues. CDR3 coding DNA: TGTGCCAGCAGCTTATCATCACTGGGGACTCCCCCTCGGGCCGATACGCAGTATTTT. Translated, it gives CASSLSSLGTPPRADTQYF.

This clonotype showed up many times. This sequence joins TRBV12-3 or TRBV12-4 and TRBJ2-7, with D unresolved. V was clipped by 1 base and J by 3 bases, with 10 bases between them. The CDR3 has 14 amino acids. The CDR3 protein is CASSLGSEFYEQYF. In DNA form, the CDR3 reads TGTGCCAGCAGTTTAGGGTCTGAATTCTACGAGCAGTACTTC.

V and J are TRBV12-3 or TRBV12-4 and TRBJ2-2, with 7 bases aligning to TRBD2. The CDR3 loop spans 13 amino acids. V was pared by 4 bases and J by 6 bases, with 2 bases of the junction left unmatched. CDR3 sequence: CASSWGGSGELFF. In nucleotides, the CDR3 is TGTGCCAGCAGTTGGGGGGGTTCCGGGGAGCTGTTTTTT.

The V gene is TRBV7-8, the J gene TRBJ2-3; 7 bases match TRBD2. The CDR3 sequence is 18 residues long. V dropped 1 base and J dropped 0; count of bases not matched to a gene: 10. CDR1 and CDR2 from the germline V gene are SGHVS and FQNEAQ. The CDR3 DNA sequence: TGTGCCAGCAGCTTAGGCCCTGGTCGGGGGGATAGCACAGATACGCAGTATTTT. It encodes CASSLGPGRGDSTDTQYF.

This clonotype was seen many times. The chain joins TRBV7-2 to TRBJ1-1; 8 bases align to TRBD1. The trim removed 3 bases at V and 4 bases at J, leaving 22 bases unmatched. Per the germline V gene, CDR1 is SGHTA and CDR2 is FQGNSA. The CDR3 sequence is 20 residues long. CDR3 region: CASSFLRGSTTGVSGTEAFF. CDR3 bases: TGTGCCAGCAGCTTTCTCCGGGGGTCGACGACAGGGGTATCTGGCACTGAAGCTTTCTTT. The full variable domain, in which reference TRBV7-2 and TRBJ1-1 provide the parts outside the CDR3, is GAGVSQSPSNKVTEKGKDVELRCDPISGHTALYWYRQSLGQGLEFLIYFQGNSAPDKSGLPSDRFSAERTGGSVSTLTIQRTQQEDSAVYLCASSFLRGSTTGVSGTEAFFGQGTRLTVV.